These T cell receptor beta chains were read from a single sample in a study of breast tumors, draining lymph nodes, adjacent tissues. TCRdb redid the calling of the multiplex PCR reads with MiXCR, one entry per CDR3 protein. The sample carries hundreds of thousands of distinct CDR3 sequences, roughly 32% recorded once. Material for sequencing was axillary lymph node tissue. The receptors originated from a female donor with breast cancer. Some clones in this sample may be carry-over from other donors' samples. Both conserved end residues are trimmed from each CDR3. The order of the fields is J gene, V gene, CDR3 protein.

J: TRBJ2-1
V: TRBV24-1
CDR3: ATSDPSGGSYNEQF

J: TRBJ2-7
V: TRBV10-3
CDR3: AIRDENSYEQY

J: TRBJ1-3
V: TRBV12-3/TRBV12-4
CDR3: ASRSGNTIY

J: TRBJ2-5
V: TRBV9
CDR3: ASSVGAAGETQY

J: TRBJ2-2
V: TRBV20-1
CDR3: SARDLGTGELF

J: TRBJ2-1
V: TRBV25-1
CDR3: ASPPGIADSWNEQF

J: TRBJ1-2
V: TRBV12-3/TRBV12-4
CDR3: ASSFGQGRHGYT

J: TRBJ1-4
V: TRBV11-3
CDR3: ASSLDGRHGDEKLF

J: TRBJ1-4
V: TRBV18
CDR3: ASSPFLGENSEKLF

J: TRBJ2-3
V: TRBV11-3
CDR3: ASSLGVRERDTQY

J: TRBJ2-7
V: TRBV30
CDR3: AWSVVGDEQY

J: TRBJ2-1
V: TRBV6-5
CDR3: ASSAGLAGYNEQF

J: TRBJ2-1
V: TRBV19
CDR3: ASSSAGGTSNEQF

J: TRBJ2-1
V: TRBV7-9
CDR3: ASGTSGRGQF

J: TRBJ2-3
V: TRBV27
CDR3: ASSILLAGGPDTQY

J: TRBJ1-2
V: TRBV28
CDR3: ASNRQGYGYT

J: TRBJ2-7
V: TRBV7-8
CDR3: ASSLSSGRAGRDEQY

J: TRBJ2-4
V: TRBV6-1
CDR3: ASSETEKNIQY

J: TRBJ2-3
V: TRBV6-5
CDR3: ASRPEFDTQY

J: TRBJ1-3
V: TRBV11-1
CDR3: ASSLGQGSGNTIY

J: TRBJ2-3
V: TRBV7-2
CDR3: ASSLGGRAKDTQY

J: TRBJ1-5
V: TRBV15
CDR3: APARRDRGPQPQH

J: TRBJ1-5
V: TRBV19
CDR3: ASSGGQYSNQPQH

J: TRBJ2-1
V: TRBV19
CDR3: ASSLSGRAYNEQF

J: TRBJ2-5
V: TRBV5-1
CDR3: ASSSRSGGDTQY

J: TRBJ2-1
V: TRBV7-2
CDR3: ASSYGLAGANEQF

J: TRBJ2-7
V: TRBV6-2/TRBV6-3
CDR3: ASSYSIQVATY

J: TRBJ1-1
V: TRBV5-1
CDR3: AGSHGRGDTEAF

J: TRBJ2-7
V: TRBV20-1
CDR3: SATLPGQDDFY

J: TRBJ2-7
V: TRBV6-6
CDR3: ASTPAGGDYEQY

J: TRBJ2-3
V: TRBV20-1
CDR3: SARDPKSGLAPLVRY

J: TRBJ1-4
V: TRBV6-5
CDR3: ASSSHSGGRSEKLF

J: TRBJ2-3
V: TRBV7-2
CDR3: ASSLIGTSGSTDTQY

J: TRBJ2-4
V: TRBV7-8
CDR3: ASSLPPTVAKNIQY

J: TRBJ1-1
V: TRBV11-3
CDR3: ASSLGRITEAF

J: TRBJ2-4
V: TRBV5-1
CDR3: ASSSSGIGPASIQY

J: TRBJ2-5
V: TRBV19
CDR3: ASSIGGGAQTQY

J: TRBJ2-6
V: TRBV12-3/TRBV12-4
CDR3: ASRGRTPGANVLT

J: TRBJ1-5
V: TRBV2
CDR3: ASEGTGGNQPQH

J: TRBJ2-7
V: TRBV19
CDR3: ASSIKRGSYEQY

J: TRBJ1-2
V: TRBV10-1
CDR3: ASSENRDYGYT

J: TRBJ1-6
V: TRBV6-5
CDR3: ASSYDGGVDNSPLH

J: TRBJ1-3
V: TRBV4-2
CDR3: ASSQDLVSGNTIY

J: TRBJ2-7
V: TRBV6-5
CDR3: ASSQAVGTMLYEQY